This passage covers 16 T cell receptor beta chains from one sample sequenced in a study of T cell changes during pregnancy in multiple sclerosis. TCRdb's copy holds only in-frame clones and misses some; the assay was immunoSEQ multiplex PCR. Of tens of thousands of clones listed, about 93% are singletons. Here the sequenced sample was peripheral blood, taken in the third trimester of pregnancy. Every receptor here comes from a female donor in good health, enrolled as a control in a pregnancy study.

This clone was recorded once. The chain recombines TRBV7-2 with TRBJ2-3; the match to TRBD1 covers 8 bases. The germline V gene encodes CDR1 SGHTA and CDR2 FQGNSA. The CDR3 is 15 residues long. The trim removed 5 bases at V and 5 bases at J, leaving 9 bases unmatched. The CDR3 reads CASSNRQGFGDTQYF. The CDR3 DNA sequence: TGTGCCAGCAGCAATCGACAGGGGTTTGGAGATACGCAGTATTTT.

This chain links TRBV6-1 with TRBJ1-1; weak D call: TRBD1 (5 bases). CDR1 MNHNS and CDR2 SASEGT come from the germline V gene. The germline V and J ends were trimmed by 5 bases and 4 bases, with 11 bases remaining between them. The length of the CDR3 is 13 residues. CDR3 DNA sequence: TGTGCCAGCAGTTTCGACAGCTCCACTGAAGCTTTCTTT. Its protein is CASSFDSSTEAFF.

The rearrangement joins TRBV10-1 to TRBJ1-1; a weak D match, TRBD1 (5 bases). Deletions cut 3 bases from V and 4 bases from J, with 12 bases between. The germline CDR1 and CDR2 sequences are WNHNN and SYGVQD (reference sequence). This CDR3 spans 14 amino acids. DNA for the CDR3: TGCGCCAGCAGTGATAAGGGCGGGGGCACTGAAGCTTTCTTT. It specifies CASSDKGGGTEAFF.

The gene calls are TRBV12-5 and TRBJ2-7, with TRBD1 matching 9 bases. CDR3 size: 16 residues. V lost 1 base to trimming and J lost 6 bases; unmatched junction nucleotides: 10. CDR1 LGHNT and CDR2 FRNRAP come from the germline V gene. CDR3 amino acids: CASGLDPRDRVGEQYF. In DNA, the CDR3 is TGTGCTAGTGGTTTGGACCCACGGGACAGGGTTGGCGAGCAGTACTTC.

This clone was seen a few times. DNA of the CDR3: TGTGCCAGCAGTGAGATGGCGGGAGCCCCCTACAATGAGCAGTTCTTC. It codes for CASSEMAGAPYNEQFF. The gene calls are TRBV6-4 and TRBJ2-1; 7 nucleotides match TRBD2. CDR3 length: 16 amino acids. Germline lookup yields CDR1 MRHNA and CDR2 SNTAGT. Trimming at V came to 3 bases and at J to 2 bases, leaving 7 bases not matched to a gene.

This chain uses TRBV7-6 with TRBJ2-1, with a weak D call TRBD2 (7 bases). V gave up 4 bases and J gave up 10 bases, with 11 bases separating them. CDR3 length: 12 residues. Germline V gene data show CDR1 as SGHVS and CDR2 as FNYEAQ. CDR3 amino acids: CASSWRGGEQFF. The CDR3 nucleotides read TGTGCCAGCAGCTGGAGGGGGGGCGAGCAGTTCTTC.

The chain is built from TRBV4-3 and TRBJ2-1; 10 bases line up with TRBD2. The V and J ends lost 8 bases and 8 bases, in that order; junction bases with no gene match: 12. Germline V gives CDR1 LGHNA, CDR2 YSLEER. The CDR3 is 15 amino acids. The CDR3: CASAQGTSVFDEQFF. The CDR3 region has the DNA TGCGCCAGCGCCCAAGGGACTAGCGTTTTCGATGAGCAGTTCTTC.

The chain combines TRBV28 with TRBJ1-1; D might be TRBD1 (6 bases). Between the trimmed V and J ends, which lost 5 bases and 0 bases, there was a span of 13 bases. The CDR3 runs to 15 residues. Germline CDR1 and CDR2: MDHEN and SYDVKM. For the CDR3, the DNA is TGTGCCAGCAGTCACCACAGGGCTATGAACACTGAAGCTTTCTTT. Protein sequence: CASSHHRAMNTEAFF.

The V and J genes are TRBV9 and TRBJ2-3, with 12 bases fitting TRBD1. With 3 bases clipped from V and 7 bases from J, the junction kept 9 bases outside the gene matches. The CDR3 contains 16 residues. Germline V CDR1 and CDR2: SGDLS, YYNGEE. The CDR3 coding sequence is TGTGCCAGCAGCGGGACCGGGACAGGGGGCGAATATACGCAGTATTTT. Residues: CASSGTGTGGEYTQYF.

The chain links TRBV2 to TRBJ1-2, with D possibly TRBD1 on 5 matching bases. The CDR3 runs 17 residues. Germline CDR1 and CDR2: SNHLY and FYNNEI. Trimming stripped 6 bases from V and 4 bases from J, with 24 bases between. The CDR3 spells CASSDNLDSSTLYGYTF. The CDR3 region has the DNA TGTGCCAGCAGCGACAACCTTGACAGCAGTACCCTCTATGGCTACACCTTC.

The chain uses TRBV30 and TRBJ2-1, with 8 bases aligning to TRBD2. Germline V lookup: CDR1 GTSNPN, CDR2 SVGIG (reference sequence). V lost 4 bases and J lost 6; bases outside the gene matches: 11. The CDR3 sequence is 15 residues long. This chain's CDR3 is CAWIDPPGGVNEQFF. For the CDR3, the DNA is TGTGCCTGGATTGACCCCCCCGGGGGGGTCAATGAGCAGTTCTTC.

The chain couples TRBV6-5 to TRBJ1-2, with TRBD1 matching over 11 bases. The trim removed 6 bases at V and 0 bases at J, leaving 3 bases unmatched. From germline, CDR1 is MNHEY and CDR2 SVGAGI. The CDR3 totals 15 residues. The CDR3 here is CASRGTGGSNYGYTF. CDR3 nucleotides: TGTGCCAGCAGGGGGACAGGGGGATCTAACTATGGCTACACCTTC.

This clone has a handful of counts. CDR3 coding DNA: TGTGCCAGCAGCCAAGACGGGGGTTCTGGAAACACCATATATTTT. Its protein is CASSQDGGSGNTIYF. The V gene is TRBV4-2, the J gene TRBJ1-3; D perhaps matches TRBD1 (5 bases). The V gene lost 0 bases and the J gene lost 1 base, with 7 bases spanning the gap. The CDR3 is 15 residues long. Germline-derived CDR1 and CDR2 are LGHNA and YNFKEQ.

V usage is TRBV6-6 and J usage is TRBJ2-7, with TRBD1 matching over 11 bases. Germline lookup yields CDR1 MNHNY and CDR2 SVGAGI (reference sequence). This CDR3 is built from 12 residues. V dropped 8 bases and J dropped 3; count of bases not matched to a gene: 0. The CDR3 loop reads CASGTGGYEQYF. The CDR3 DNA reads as TGTGCCAGCGGGACAGGGGGCTACGAGCAGTACTTC.

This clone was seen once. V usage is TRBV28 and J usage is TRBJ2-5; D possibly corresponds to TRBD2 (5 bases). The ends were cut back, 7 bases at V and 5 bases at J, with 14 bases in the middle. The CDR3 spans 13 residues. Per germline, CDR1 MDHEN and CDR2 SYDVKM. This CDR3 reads CASTRGQEETQYF. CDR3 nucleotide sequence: TGTGCCAGCACCCGGGGTCAGGAGGAGACCCAGTACTTC.

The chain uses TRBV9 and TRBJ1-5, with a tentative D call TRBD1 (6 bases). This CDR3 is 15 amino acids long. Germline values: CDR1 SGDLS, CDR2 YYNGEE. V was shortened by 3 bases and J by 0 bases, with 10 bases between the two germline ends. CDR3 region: CASSEQGNSNQPQHF. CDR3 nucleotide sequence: TGTGCCAGCAGCGAACAGGGAAATAGCAATCAGCCCCAGCATTTT.